The next 31 T cell receptor beta chains were all read from a single sample in a study of low-dose radiotherapy and immunotherapy resistance in tumors. Time point indicated: after trial treatment. Treatment here: LDRT plus nivolumab, ipilimumab, low-dose cyclophosphamide and aspirin (RACIN trial). With TRAV- and TRBV-specific primers, first-strand cDNA was made, covering the alpha and beta chains. Both a constant-region primer and a V-primer adapter served to amplify TCRs across 15 to 20 PCR cycles. Each CDR3 protein gets one entry after TCRdb re-called the reads with MiXCR. The sample lists 50,000 or so distinct CDR3 sequences, 20% to 25% seen once, with 6.7% in the top ten. Specimen: PBMCs, collected after low-dose radiotherapy plus immunotherapy. These receptors were collected from a male donor with prostate cancer.

This clonotype was recorded at least ten times. The chain carries TRBV29-1 and TRBJ1-1; D not resolved. The CDR3 loop spans 13 amino acids. Trimming pared 4 bases from V and 1 base from J, leaving 10 bases between. The germline V gene has CDR1 SQVTM and CDR2 ANQGSEA. CDR3 nucleotide sequence: TGCAGCGTTGGAGCTGACGGGAACACTGAAGCTTTCTTT. Amino acid sequence: CSVGADGNTEAFF.

The chain combines TRBV20-1 with TRBJ2-1; maybe TRBD2 (6 bases). CDR1 DFQATT and CDR2 SNEGSKA come from the germline V gene (reference sequence). Trimming took off 6 bases at V and 2 bases at J, with 23 bases between the two ends. This CDR3 has 17 amino acids. The chain's CDR3 is CSAYAPSAPKPYNEQFF. The CDR3 DNA reads as TGCAGTGCGTACGCCCCTAGCGCACCGAAGCCCTACAATGAGCAGTTCTTC.

This clonotype was recorded at least ten times. The chain combines TRBV6-8 with TRBJ1-2, with a weak D call TRBD1 (5 bases). This CDR3 is 15 amino acids long. Germline CDR1 is MNHGY and CDR2 is SAAAGT. Trimming took 6 bases from V and 4 from J, leaving 18 bases between them. The CDR3 here is CASRNGHGRAYGYTF. The CDR3 nucleotides read TGTGCCAGCAGGAACGGACACGGGCGGGCCTATGGCTACACCTTC.

This clonotype has ten or more counts. CDR3 sequence (DNA): TGCAGTGCTAGTGAGAACACTGAAGCTTTCTTT. Translating gives CSASENTEAFF. The chain carries TRBV20-1 and TRBJ1-1; D uncertain. V shed 3 bases and J shed 1 base, with 3 bases lying between them. Germline lookup yields CDR1 DFQATT and CDR2 SNEGSKA (reference sequence). The CDR3 sequence is 11 residues long.

J is TRBJ1-2 and V is TRBV9; the D gene is possibly TRBD1 (5 bases). Trimming removed 3 bases at V and 8 bases at J, with 23 bases between. Germline CDR1 is SGDLS and CDR2 is YYNGEE. The CDR3 sequence is 16 residues long. The chain's CDR3 is CASSAGLTSGSGGYTF. The CDR3 DNA sequence: TGTGCCAGCAGCGCGGGGTTAACATCAGGGTCAGGGGGCTACACCTTC.

The chain has TRBV29-1 and TRBJ2-4; D gene ambiguous. The V and J ends lost 2 bases and 5 bases respectively, with 13 bases between them. The V gene's germline CDR1 is SQVTM and CDR2 ANQGSEA. The CDR3 contains 14 residues. CDR3 protein: CSVETPEPQNIQYF. DNA for the CDR3: TGCAGCGTTGAAACGCCGGAGCCCCAAAACATTCAGTACTTC.

This clonotype was counted only a few times. This chain connects TRBV6-1 to TRBJ2-2, with 11 positions matching TRBD2. V shed 6 bases, J shed 0 bases, and the junction held 0 bases outside the gene matches. Germline values: CDR1 MNHNS, CDR2 SASEGT. CDR3 length: 15 residues. The CDR3 bases are TGTGCCAGCAGGGGACTAGCGGCGAACACCGGGGAGCTGTTTTTT. This codes for CASRGLAANTGELFF.

The table lists this clonotype with many counts. CDR3 sequence: CASSFGFSNTGELFF. For the CDR3, the DNA is TGCGCCAGCAGCTTTGGGTTTAGCAACACCGGGGAGCTGTTTTTT. The chain carries TRBV5-1 and TRBJ2-2, with no clear D. The CDR3 loop spans 15 amino acids. Trimming removed 2 bases at V and 2 bases at J, with 10 bases between. Germline V lookup: CDR1 SGHRS, CDR2 YFSETQ.

This clonotype was found many times. This chain joins TRBV6-1 and TRBJ2-1; the match to TRBD2 covers 8 bases. Losses at the gene ends were 4 bases for V and 7 bases for J; bases not matched to a gene: 3. From germline, CDR1 is MNHNS and CDR2 SASEGT. The CDR3 spans 13 residues. CDR3 region: CASSAAGVNEQFF. The DNA of the CDR3 is TGTGCCAGCAGTGCAGCGGGGGTTAATGAGCAGTTCTTC.

This clonotype showed up many times. The chain recombines TRBV28 with TRBJ2-4; a weak D match, TRBD1 (5 bases). Germline lookup yields CDR1 MDHEN and CDR2 SYDVKM. Trimming cost V 3 bases and J 2 bases, with 11 bases left between them. This CDR3 has 15 residues. The CDR3 bases are TGTGCCAGCAGTTTTAGACAGCTTACCAAAAACATTCAGTACTTC. This encodes CASSFRQLTKNIQYF.

This clonotype was seen only a few times. V usage is TRBV6-1 and J usage is TRBJ1-1; 12 nucleotides line up with TRBD1. The J segment lost 7 bases and the V segment lost 5 bases, leaving 11 bases of the junction unmatched. The germline V gene has CDR1 MNHNS and CDR2 SASEGT. CDR3 size: 16 residues. The CDR3 sequence is CASSNSGTGGFNEAFF. CDR3 DNA: TGTGCCAGCAGTAATTCCGGGACAGGGGGCTTTAATGAAGCTTTCTTT.

This clonotype was counted between two and nine times. The genes are TRBV9 and TRBJ2-7; a possible D gene is TRBD1 (6 bases). Looked up from germline, CDR1 is SGDLS and CDR2 is YYNGEE. The CDR3 runs to 15 residues. V was pared by 3 bases and J by 6 bases, with 19 bases between. CDR3 sequence (DNA): TGTGCCAGCAGCGCAACGGACAGCGGCCAAGGCGAGCAGTACTTC. It encodes CASSATDSGQGEQYF. Complete variable domain (other parts from reference TRBV9 and TRBJ2-7): DSGVTQTPKHLITATGQRVTLRCSPRSGDLSVYWYQQSLDQGLQFLIQYYNGEERAKGNILERFSAQQFPDLHSELNLSSLELGDSALYFCASSATDSGQGEQYFGPGTRLTVT.

This clonotype was counted many times. J is TRBJ2-3 and V is TRBV20-1; 10 bases agree with TRBD2. The CDR3 runs 16 residues. Germline trimming cut 3 bases from V and 4 bases from J; bases unmatched to any gene: 10. Germline values: CDR1 DFQATT, CDR2 SNEGSKA (reference sequence). Here the CDR3 DNA reads TGCAGTGCTAGTACCGCTAGCGGGAGAGCACCAGATACGCAGTATTTT. The encoded protein is CSASTASGRAPDTQYF.

This clonotype was observed at least ten times. This sequence joins TRBV12-5 and TRBJ2-7; the D gene could be TRBD1 or TRBD2 (5 bases each). V was trimmed by 4 bases and J by 4 bases, leaving 11 bases between them. The CDR3 totals 13 residues. The germline CDR1 and CDR2 sequences are LGHNT and FRNRAP. The CDR3 region has the DNA TGTGCTAGTGGTTGGGGACGTGGGTACGAGCAGTACTTC. Protein: CASGWGRGYEQYF.

The sample holds many counts of this clonotype. The CDR3 sequence is CASSQDLNVGGELFF. CDR3 in DNA: TGCGCCAGCAGCCAAGACCTGAATGTCGGCGGGGAGCTGTTTTTT. V gene TRBV4-1 combines with J gene TRBJ2-2; D is unclear. This CDR3 is 15 amino acids long. In germline, CDR1 is MGHRA, CDR2 YSYEKL. V lost 0 bases, J lost 7 bases, and 12 bases lay in between.

At least ten counts were recorded for this clonotype. The rearrangement joins TRBV11-2 to TRBJ2-3; TRBD2 matches at 14 bases. The V gene end was trimmed by 5 bases and the J gene end by 4 bases; junction bases not matched to a gene: 5. Germline-derived CDR1 and CDR2 are SGHAT and FQNNGV. The CDR3 has 16 residues. The CDR3 sequence: CASSLRLAGGSDTQYF. CDR3 DNA: TGTGCCAGCAGCCTCCGACTAGCGGGGGGGTCAGATACGCAGTATTTT.

This clonotype has a count of ten or more. This chain joins TRBV20-1 and TRBJ2-2, with unresolved D. The V gene's germline CDR1 is DFQATT and CDR2 SNEGSKA (reference sequence). The CDR3 is made up of 13 amino acids. V lost 3 bases and J lost 5, with 10 bases in between. DNA for the CDR3: TGCAGTGCTAGTGCCCAAACGACCGGGGAGCTGTTTTTT. Translated, it gives CSASAQTTGELFF.

This clonotype was recorded at least ten times. The rearrangement uses TRBV11-2 and TRBJ2-3, with 7 positions matching TRBD2. Germline lookup yields CDR1 SGHAT and CDR2 FQNNGV. After removal of 6 bases from V and 3 bases from J, the junction contained 6 bases not matched to a gene. The CDR3 runs 14 residues. The CDR3 is CASRSGVVTDTQYF. CDR3 coding DNA: TGTGCCAGCAGGAGCGGGGTCGTTACAGATACGCAGTATTTT. The full variable domain, with the rest looked up from reference TRBV11-2 and TRBJ2-3, is EAGVAQSPRYKIIEKRQSVAFWCNPISGHATLYWYQQILGQGPKLLIQFQNNGVVDDSQLPKDRFSAERLKGVDSTLKIQPAKLEDSAVYLCASRSGVVTDTQYFGPGTRLTVL.

Many counts were recorded for this clonotype. The chain joins TRBV7-8 to TRBJ2-1, with 10 bases lining up with TRBD2. The CDR3 loop spans 16 amino acids. With V trimmed by 2 bases and J by 9 bases, 10 bases remained unmatched. CDR1 and CDR2 (germline): SGHVS, FQNEAQ. The CDR3 reads CASSLSSGRSTSEQFF. The DNA for the CDR3 is TGTGCCAGCAGCTTATCTAGCGGGAGATCCACGAGTGAGCAGTTCTTC.

Many counts were recorded for this clonotype. The V and J genes are TRBV20-1 and TRBJ2-1; the match to TRBD1 covers 10 bases. With 3 bases clipped from V and 3 bases from J, the junction kept 5 bases outside the gene matches. Germline V lookup: CDR1 DFQATT, CDR2 SNEGSKA (reference sequence). The CDR3 is 15 residues long. The CDR3 nucleotides read TGCAGTGCTAGCCCGGGACAGGGGCTCTACAATGAGCAGTTCTTC. The encoded protein is CSASPGQGLYNEQFF.

To note about this clonotype: This probably arose from a read error, given a far larger clone one base away. V usage is TRBV5-5 and J usage is TRBJ2-1; D is uncertain. The V gene's germline CDR1 is SGHKS and CDR2 YYEKEE (reference sequence). Trimming removed 3 bases at V and 10 bases at J, with 14 bases between. CDR3 size: 13 residues. The CDR3 region has the DNA TGTGCCAGCAGCTCTCAAGAAGCCTACGAGCAGTTCTTC. It translates to CASSSQEAYEQFF.

This clonotype was counted many times. The V gene is TRBV29-1, the J gene TRBJ1-2; D gene ambiguous. CDR1 is SQVTM, CDR2 ANQGSEA, per germline. The CDR3 is 15 residues long. Trimming shortened V by 4 bases and J by 0 bases, and 15 bases separated the two germline ends. CDR3: CSVVGLREANYGYTF. The DNA of the CDR3 is TGCAGCGTTGTGGGTCTTAGGGAAGCTAACTATGGCTACACCTTC.

This clonotype was counted many times. The CDR3 reads CASSLAVIAVELFF. Here the CDR3 DNA reads TGTGCCAGCAGTTTAGCGGTGATTGCGGTGGAGCTGTTTTTT. The chain carries TRBV12-3 or TRBV12-4 and TRBJ2-2; no reliable D call. CDR3 length: 14 residues. The ends were cut back, 0 bases at V and 10 bases at J, with 12 bases in the middle.

A few counts support this clonotype. The CDR3: CASSTFSGYTF. The CDR3, as DNA: TGTGCCAGCAGCACCTTTAGTGGCTACACCTTC. The rearrangement joins TRBV28 to TRBJ1-2, with no clear D. The V and J ends lost 6 bases and 7 bases respectively, with 9 bases between them. Germline V lookup: CDR1 MDHEN, CDR2 SYDVKM. This CDR3 comprises 11 residues.

Ten or more counts support this clonotype. The chain uses TRBV27 and TRBJ2-7; perhaps D is TRBD1 or TRBD2 (6 bases each). This CDR3 region has 14 residues. V lost 2 bases, J lost 7 bases, and 15 bases lay in between. Germline V gives CDR1 MNHEY, CDR2 SMNVEV (reference sequence). The CDR3, as DNA: TGTGCCAGCAGTTTAAGGTTCGGGGGCCCGGAGCAGTACTTC. Protein: CASSLRFGGPEQYF.

In its sample, this clonotype was seen once. The DNA is omitted, as the CDR3 cannot be located on it reliably, and the CDR3 follows TCRdb's listing. The chain has TRBV4-2 and TRBJ2-2; the tabulated D call, TRBD2, remains unverified against the DNA. Germline CDR1 LGHNA, CDR2 YNFKEQ. With termini counted, the CDR3 has 19 amino acids. CDR3 protein: CASSQELAGGPTGELFFFF.

This clonotype was seen many times. The chain uses TRBV5-1 and TRBJ1-4; a weak D match, TRBD1 (5 bases). V was cut by 0 bases and J by 5 bases, with 5 bases left in between. The CDR3 consists of 13 residues. Per the germline V gene, CDR1 is SGHRS and CDR2 is YFSETQ. The CDR3 region is CASSLGQNEKLFF. CDR3 DNA sequence: TGCGCCAGCAGCTTGGGACAGAATGAAAAACTGTTTTTT.

This clonotype was found many times. V usage is TRBV20-1 and J usage is TRBJ1-3; D is uncertain. This CDR3 region has 13 residues. The germline V gene has CDR1 DFQATT and CDR2 SNEGSKA (reference sequence). V lost 3 bases and J lost 3, with 9 bases in between. CDR3 loop: CSASTEIGNTIYF. CDR3 sequence (DNA): TGCAGTGCTAGCACAGAGATTGGAAACACCATATATTTT.

At least ten counts were recorded for this clonotype. The chain joins TRBV20-1 to TRBJ2-3, with D possibly being TRBD1 or TRBD2 (6 bases each). Trimming shortened V by 3 bases and J by 4 bases, and 14 bases separated the two germline ends. From germline, CDR1 is DFQATT and CDR2 SNEGSKA (reference sequence). The CDR3 contains 14 residues. The CDR3 region is CSASRGYRADTQYF. CDR3 in DNA: TGCAGTGCTAGTCGGGGGTACAGGGCAGATACGCAGTATTTT.

The chain uses TRBV6-2 or TRBV6-3 and TRBJ1-4, with D unclear. From germline, CDR1 is MNHEY and CDR2 SVGEGT. V gave up 6 bases and J gave up 5 bases, with 4 bases separating them. This CDR3 has 11 amino acids. The CDR3 loop is CASRVNEKLFF. In DNA, the CDR3 is TGTGCCAGCAGGGTAAATGAAAAACTGTTTTTT.

This clonotype was seen many times. CDR3 bases: TGTGCCATCAGTGTACCTGGGACAGGGGGCGCGAACACCGGGGAGCTGTTTTTT. Its protein is CAISVPGTGGANTGELFF. The chain joins TRBV10-3 to TRBJ2-2; 12 bases fit TRBD1. V lost 4 bases and J lost 0; bases outside the gene matches: 6. Germline CDR1 is ENHRY and CDR2 is SYGVKD. There are 18 residues in the CDR3.